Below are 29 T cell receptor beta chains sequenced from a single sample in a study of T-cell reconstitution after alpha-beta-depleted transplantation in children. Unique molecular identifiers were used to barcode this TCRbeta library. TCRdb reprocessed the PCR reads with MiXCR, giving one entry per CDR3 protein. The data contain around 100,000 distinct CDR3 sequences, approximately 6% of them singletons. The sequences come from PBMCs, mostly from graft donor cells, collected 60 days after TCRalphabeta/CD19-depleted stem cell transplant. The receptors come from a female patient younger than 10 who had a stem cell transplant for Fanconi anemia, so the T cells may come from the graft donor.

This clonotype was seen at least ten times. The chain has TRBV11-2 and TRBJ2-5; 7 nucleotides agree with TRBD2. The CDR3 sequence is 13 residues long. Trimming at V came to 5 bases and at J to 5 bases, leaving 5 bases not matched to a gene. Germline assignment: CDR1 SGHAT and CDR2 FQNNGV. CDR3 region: CASSLLAFETQYF. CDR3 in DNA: TGTGCCAGCAGCCTACTAGCGTTTGAGACCCAGTACTTC.

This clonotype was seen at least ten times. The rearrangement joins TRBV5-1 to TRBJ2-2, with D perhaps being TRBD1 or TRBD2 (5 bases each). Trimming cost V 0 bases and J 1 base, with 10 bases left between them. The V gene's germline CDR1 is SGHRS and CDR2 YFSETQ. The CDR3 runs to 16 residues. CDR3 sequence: CASSLGGSMNTGELFF. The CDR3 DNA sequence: TGCGCCAGCAGCTTGGGGGGGTCTATGAACACCGGGGAGCTGTTTTTT.

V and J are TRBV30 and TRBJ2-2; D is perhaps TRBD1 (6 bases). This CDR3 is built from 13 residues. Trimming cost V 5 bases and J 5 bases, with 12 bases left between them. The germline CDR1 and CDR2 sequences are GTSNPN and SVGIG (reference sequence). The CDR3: CAWGYRETGELFF. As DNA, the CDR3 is TGTGCCTGGGGGTACAGGGAAACCGGGGAGCTGTTTTTT.

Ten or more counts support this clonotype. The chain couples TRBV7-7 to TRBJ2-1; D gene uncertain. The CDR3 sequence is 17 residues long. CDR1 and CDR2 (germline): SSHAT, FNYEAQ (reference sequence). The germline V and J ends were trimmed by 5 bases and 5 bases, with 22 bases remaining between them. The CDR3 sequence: CASSATSIAGPNNEQFF. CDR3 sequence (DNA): TGTGCCAGCAGCGCAACGTCAATAGCCGGCCCTAACAATGAGCAGTTCTTC.

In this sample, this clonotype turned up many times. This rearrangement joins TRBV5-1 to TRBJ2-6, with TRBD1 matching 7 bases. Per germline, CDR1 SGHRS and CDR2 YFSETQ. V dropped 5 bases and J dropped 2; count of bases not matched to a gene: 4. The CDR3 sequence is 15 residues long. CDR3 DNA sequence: TGCGCCAGCAGTTTAGGGGGCGCTGGGGCCAACGTCCTGACTTTC. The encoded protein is CASSLGGAGANVLTF.

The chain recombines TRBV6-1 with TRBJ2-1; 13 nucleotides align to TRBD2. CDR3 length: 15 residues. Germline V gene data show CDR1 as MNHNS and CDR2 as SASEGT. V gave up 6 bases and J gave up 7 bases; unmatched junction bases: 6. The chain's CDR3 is CASSRTSGSRNEQFF. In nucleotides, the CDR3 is TGTGCCAGCAGCAGGACTAGCGGGAGTAGGAATGAGCAGTTCTTC.

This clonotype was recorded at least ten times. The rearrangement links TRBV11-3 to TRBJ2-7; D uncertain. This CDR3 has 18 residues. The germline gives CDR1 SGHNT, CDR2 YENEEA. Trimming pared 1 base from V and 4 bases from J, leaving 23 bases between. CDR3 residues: CASSLGDIPQLGSYEQYF. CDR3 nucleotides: TGTGCCAGCAGCTTAGGAGATATCCCACAGCTAGGCTCGTACGAGCAGTACTTC.

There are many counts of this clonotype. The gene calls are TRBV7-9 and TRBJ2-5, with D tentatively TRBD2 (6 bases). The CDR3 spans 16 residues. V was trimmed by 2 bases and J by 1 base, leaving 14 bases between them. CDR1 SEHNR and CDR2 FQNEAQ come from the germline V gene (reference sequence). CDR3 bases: TGTGCCAGCAGCTTATCAACCCGGGGGATCCAAGAGACCCAGTACTTC. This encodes CASSLSTRGIQETQYF.

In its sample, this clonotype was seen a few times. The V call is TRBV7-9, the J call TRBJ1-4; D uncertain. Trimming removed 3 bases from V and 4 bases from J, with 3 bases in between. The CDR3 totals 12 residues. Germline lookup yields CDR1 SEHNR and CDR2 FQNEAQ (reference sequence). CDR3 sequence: CASSFRNEKLFF. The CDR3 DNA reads TGTGCCAGCAGCTTTCGTAATGAAAAACTGTTTTTT. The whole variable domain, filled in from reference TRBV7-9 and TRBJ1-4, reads DTGVSQNPRHKITKRGQNVTFRCDPISEHNRLYWYRQTLGQGPEFLTYFQNEAQLEKSRLLSDRFSAERPKGSFSTLEIQRTEQGDSAMYLCASSFRNEKLFFGSGTQLSVL.

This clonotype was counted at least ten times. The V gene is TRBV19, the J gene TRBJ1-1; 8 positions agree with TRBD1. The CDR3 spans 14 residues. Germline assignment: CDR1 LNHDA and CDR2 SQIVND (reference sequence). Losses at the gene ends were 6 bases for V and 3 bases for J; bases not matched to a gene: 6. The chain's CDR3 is CASRWTGKDTEAFF. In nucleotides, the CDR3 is TGTGCCAGTAGGTGGACAGGGAAGGACACTGAAGCTTTCTTT.

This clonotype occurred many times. The CDR3 reads CSARQGETQYF. The CDR3, as DNA: TGCAGTGCTAGACAGGGGGAGACCCAGTACTTC. The J gene is TRBJ2-5, the V gene TRBV20-1; possible D gene TRBD1, 6 bases. Looked up from germline, CDR1 is DFQATT and CDR2 is SNEGSKA (reference sequence). This CDR3 has 11 residues. V lost 2 bases and J lost 5, with 6 bases in between.

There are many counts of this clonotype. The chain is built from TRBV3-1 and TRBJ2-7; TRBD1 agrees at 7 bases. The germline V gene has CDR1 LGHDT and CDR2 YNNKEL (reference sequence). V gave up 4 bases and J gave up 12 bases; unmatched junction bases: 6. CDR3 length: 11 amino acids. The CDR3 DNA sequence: TGTGCCAGCAGCCGGACGGACAGGTGGTACTTC. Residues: CASSRTDRWYF.

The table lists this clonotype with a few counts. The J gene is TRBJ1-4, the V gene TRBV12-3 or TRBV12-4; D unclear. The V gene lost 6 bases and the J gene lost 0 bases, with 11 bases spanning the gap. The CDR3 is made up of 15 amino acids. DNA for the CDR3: TGTGCCAGCAGCCCTTACAGTCCAACTAATGAAAAACTGTTTTTT. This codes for CASSPYSPTNEKLFF.

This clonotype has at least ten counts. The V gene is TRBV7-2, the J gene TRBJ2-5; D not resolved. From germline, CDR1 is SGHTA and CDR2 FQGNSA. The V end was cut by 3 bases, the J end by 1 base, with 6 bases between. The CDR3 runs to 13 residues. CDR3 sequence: CASSLEFQETQYF. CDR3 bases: TGTGCCAGCAGCTTGGAATTCCAAGAGACCCAGTACTTC.

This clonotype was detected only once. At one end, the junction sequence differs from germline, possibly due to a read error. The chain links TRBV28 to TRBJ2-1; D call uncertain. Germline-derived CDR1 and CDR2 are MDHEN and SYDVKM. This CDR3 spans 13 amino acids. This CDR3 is CATSLTALREQFF. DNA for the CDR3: TGTGCCACCAGTTTAACGGCCCTCAGAGAGCAGTTCTTC.

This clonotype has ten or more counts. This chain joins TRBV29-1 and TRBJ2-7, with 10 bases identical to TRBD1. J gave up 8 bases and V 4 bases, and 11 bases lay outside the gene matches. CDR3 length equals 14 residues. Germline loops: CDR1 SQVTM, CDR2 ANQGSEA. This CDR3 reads CSVVDDGQGDKQYF. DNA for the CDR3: TGCAGCGTTGTCGATGACGGACAGGGGGATAAGCAGTACTTC.

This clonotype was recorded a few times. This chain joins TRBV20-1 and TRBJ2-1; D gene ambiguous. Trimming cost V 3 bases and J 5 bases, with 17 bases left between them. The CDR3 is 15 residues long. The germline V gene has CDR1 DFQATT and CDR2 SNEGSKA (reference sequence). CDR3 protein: CSASGLGRKDNEQFF. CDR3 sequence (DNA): TGCAGTGCTAGCGGATTGGGCAGGAAAGACAATGAGCAGTTCTTC.

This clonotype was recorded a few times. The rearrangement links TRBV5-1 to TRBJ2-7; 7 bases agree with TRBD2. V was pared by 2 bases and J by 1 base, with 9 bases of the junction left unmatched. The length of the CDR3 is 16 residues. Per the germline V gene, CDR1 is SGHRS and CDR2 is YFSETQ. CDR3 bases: TGCGCCAGCAGCTTCGCCGAGGGACTAATATCCTACGAGCAGTACTTC. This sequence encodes CASSFAEGLISYEQYF.

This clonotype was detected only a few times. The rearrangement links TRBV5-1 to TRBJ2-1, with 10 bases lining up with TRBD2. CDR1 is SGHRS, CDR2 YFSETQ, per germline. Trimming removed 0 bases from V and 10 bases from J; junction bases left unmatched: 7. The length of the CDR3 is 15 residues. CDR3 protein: CASSLVASGGLEQFF. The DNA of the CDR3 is TGCGCCAGCAGCTTGGTGGCTAGCGGGGGTCTCGAGCAGTTCTTC.

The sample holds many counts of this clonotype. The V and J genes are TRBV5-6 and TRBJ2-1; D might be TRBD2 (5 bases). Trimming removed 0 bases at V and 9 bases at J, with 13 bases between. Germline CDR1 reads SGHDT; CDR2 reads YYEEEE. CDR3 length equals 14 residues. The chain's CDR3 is CASSLEASLGEQFF. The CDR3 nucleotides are TGTGCCAGCAGCTTGGAGGCTAGCTTAGGTGAGCAGTTCTTC.

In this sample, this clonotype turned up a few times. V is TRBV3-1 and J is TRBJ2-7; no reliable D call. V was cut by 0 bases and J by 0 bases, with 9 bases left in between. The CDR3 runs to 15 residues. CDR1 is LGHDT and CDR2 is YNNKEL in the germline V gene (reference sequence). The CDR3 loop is CASSQDLVVSYEQYF. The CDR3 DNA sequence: TGTGCCAGCAGCCAAGATCTGGTAGTCTCCTACGAGCAGTACTTC.

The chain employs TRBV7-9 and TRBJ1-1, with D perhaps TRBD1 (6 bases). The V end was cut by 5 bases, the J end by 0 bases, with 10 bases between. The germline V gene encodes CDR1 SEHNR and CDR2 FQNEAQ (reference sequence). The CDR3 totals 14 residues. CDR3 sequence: CASSPYRVNTEAFF. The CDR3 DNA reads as TGTGCCAGCAGCCCTTACAGGGTGAACACTGAAGCTTTCTTT.

In DNA form, the CDR3 reads TGTGCCAGCAGCTTAGATAAAGGGACTAGCGGGAGGGATTACACCGGGGAGCTGTTTTTT. Protein: CASSLDKGTSGRDYTGELFF. The chain carries TRBV11-2 and TRBJ2-2, with 16 bases matching TRBD2. The CDR3 is 20 amino acids. Germline loops: CDR1 SGHAT, CDR2 FQNNGV. The junction had 7 bases not matched to a gene; V was cut back by 0 bases and J by 3 bases.

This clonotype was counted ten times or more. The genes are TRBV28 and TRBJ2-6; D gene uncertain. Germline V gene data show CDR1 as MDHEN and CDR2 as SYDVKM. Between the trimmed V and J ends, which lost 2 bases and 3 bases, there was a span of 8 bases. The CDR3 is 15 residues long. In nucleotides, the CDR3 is TGTGCCAGCAGTTTAATACATCTTGGGGCCAACGTCCTGACTTTC. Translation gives CASSLIHLGANVLTF.

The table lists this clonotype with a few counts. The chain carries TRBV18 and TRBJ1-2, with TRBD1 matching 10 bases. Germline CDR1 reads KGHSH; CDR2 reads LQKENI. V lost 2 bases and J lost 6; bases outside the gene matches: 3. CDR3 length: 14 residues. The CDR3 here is CASSPAGTGDGYTF. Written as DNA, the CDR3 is TGTGCCAGCTCACCAGCCGGGACAGGGGATGGCTACACCTTC.

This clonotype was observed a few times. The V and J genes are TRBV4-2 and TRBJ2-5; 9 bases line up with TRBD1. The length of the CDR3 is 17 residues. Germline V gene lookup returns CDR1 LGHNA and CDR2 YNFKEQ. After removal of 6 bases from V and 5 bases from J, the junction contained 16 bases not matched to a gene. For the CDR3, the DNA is TGTGCCAGCAGGCTCGGGACAGGGAATTTGCCTATGGAGACCCAGTACTTC. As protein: CASRLGTGNLPMETQYF.

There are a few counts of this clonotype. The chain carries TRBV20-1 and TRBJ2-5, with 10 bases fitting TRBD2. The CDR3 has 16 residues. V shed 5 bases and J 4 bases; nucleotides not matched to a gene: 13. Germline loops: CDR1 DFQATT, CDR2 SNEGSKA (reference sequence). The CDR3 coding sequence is TGCAGTGCTGACGGTTTAGCGGGGGGTTCCGGAGAGACCCAGTACTTC. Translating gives CSADGLAGGSGETQYF.

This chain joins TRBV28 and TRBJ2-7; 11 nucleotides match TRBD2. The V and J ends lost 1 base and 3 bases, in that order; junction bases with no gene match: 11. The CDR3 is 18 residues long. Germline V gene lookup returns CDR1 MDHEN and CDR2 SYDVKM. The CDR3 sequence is CASSLSVGLGTSGYEQYF. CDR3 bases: TGTGCCAGCAGTTTATCCGTCGGGTTAGGGACTAGCGGCTACGAGCAGTACTTC.

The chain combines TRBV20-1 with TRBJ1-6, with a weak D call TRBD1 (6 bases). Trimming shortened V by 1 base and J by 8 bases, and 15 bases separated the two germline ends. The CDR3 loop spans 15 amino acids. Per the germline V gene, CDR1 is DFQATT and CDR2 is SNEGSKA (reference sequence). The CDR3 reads CSARGGGGSYSPLHF. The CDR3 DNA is TGCAGTGCTAGAGGGGGAGGGGGTTCCTATTCACCCCTCCACTTT.